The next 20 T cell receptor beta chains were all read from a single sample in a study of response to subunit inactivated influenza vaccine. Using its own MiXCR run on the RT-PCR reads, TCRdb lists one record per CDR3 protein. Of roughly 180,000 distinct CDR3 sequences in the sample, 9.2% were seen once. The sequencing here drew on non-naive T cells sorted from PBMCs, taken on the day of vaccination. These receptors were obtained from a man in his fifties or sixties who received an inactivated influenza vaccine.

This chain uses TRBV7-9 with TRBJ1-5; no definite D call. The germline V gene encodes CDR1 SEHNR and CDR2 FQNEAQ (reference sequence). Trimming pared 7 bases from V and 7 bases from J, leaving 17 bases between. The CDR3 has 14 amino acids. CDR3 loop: CASTAGSSGQPQHF. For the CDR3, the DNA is TGTGCCAGCACCGCGGGGAGTTCGGGACAGCCCCAGCATTTT.

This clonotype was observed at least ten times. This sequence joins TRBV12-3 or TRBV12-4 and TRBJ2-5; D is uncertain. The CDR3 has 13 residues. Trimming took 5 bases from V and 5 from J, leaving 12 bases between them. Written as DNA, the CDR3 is TGTGCCAGCAGTCCTCGGACCGCGGAGACCCAGTACTTC. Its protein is CASSPRTAETQYF.

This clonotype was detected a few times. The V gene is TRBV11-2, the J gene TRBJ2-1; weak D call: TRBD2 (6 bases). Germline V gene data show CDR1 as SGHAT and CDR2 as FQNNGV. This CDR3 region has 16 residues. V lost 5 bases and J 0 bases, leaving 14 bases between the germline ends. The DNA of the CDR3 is TGTGCCAGCAGCCCCGTGAGCGGGCGCTCCTACAATGAGCAGTTCTTC. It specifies CASSPVSGRSYNEQFF.

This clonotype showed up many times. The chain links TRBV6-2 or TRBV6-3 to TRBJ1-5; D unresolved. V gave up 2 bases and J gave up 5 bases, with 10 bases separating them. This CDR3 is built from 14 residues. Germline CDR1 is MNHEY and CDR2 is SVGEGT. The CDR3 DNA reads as TGTGCCAGCAGTTACGGCTTGGAGGATCAGCCCCAGCATTTT. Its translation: CASSYGLEDQPQHF.

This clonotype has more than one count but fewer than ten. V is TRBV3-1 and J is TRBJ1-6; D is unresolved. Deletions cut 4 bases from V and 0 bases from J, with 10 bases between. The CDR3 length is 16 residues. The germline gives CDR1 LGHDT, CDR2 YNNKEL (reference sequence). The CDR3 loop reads CASSRQESSYNSPLHF. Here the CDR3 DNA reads TGTGCCAGCAGCCGGCAGGAGAGCTCCTATAATTCACCCCTCCACTTT.

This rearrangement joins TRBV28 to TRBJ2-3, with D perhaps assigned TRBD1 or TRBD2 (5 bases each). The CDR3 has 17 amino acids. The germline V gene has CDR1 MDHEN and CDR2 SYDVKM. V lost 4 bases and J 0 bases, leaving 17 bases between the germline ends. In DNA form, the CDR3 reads TGTGCCAGCAGTTCCCCTACAGGAGCGGCTAGCACAGATACGCAGTATTTT. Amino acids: CASSSPTGAASTDTQYF.

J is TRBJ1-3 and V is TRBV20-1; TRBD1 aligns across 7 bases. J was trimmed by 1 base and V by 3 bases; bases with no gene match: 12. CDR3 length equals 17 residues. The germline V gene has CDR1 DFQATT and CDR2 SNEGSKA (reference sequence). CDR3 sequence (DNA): TGCAGTGCTAGCCCGTTCGACAGGGCCGCGTCTGGAAACACCATATATTTT. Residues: CSASPFDRAASGNTIYF.

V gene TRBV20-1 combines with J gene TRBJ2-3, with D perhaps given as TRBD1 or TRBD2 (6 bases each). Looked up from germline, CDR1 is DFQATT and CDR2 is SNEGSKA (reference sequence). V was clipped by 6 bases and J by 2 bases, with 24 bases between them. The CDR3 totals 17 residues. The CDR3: CSAQPWSTGAHTDTQYF. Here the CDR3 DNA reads TGCAGTGCCCAACCCTGGAGTACGGGGGCCCACACAGATACGCAGTATTTT.

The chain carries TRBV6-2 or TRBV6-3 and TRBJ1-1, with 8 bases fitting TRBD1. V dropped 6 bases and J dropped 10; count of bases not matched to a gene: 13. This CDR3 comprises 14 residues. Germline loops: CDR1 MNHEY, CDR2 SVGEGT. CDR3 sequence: CASSGGQGSSGAFF. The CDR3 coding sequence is TGTGCCAGCAGCGGAGGACAGGGAAGTAGTGGAGCTTTCTTT.

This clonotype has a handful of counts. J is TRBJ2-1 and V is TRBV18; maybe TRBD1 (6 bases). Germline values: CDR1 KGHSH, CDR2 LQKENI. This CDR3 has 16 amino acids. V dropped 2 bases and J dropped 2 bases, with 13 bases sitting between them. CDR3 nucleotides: TGTGCCAGCTCACCAGGGGGCGAAGGGACCTACAATGAGCAGTTCTTC. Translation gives CASSPGGEGTYNEQFF.

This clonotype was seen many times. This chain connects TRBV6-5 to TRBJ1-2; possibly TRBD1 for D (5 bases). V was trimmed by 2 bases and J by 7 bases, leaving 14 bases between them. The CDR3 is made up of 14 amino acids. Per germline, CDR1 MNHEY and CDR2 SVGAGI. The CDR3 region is CASSYGPTGRGYTF. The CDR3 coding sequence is TGTGCCAGCAGTTACGGGCCAACAGGCCGTGGCTACACCTTC.

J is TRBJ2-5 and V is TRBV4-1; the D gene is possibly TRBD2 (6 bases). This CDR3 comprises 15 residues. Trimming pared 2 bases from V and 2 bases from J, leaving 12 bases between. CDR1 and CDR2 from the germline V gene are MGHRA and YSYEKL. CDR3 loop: CASSQLGGGQETQYF. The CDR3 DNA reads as TGCGCCAGCAGCCAACTGGGAGGAGGTCAAGAGACCCAGTACTTC.

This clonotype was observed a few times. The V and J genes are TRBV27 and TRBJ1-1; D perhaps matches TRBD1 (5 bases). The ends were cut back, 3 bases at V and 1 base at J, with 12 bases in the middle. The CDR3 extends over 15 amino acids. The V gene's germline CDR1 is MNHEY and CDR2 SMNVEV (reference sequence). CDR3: CASSFYSTGNTEAFF. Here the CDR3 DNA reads TGTGCCAGCAGTTTTTACTCCACAGGGAACACTGAAGCTTTCTTT.

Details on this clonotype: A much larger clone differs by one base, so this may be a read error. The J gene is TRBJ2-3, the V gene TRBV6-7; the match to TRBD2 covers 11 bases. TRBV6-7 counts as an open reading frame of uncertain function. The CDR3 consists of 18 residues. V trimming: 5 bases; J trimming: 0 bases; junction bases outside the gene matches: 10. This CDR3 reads CASSHVLAGATSTDTQYF. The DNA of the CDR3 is TGTGCCAGCAGTCACGTACTAGCGGGGGCTACTAGCACAGATACGCAGTATTTT.

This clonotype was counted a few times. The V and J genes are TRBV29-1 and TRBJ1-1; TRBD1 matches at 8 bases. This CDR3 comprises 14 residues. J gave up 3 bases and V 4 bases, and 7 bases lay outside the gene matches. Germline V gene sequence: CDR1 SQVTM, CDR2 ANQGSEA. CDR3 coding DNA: TGCAGCGTTGCCAGGGGGCGCGGGGACACTGAAGCTTTCTTT. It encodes CSVARGRGDTEAFF.

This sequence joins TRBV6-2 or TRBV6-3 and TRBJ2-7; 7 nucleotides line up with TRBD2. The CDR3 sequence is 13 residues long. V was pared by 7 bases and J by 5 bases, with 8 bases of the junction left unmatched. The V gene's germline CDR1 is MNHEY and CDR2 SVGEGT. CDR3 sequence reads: CASKSTSFNEQYF. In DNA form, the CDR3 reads TGTGCCAGCAAGTCGACTAGCTTCAACGAGCAGTACTTC.

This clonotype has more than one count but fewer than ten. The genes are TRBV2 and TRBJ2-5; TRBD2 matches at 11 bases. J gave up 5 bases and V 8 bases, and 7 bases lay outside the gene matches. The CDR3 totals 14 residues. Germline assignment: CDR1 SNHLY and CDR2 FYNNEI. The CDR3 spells CASRSGRGYETQYF. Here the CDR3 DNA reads TGTGCCAGCCGTAGCGGGAGGGGGTATGAGACCCAGTACTTC.

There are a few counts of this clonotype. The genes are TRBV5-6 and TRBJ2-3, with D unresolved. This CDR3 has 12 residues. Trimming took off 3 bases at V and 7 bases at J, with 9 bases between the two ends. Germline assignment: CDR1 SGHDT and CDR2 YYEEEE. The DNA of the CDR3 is TGTGCCAGCAGCTCCCGACTTTATACGCAGTATTTT. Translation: CASSSRLYTQYF.

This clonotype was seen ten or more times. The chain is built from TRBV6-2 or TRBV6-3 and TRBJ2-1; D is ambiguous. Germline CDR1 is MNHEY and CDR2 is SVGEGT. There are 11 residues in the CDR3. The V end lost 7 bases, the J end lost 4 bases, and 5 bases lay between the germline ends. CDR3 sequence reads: CASTSYNEQFF. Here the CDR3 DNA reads TGTGCCAGCACGAGTTACAATGAGCAGTTCTTC.

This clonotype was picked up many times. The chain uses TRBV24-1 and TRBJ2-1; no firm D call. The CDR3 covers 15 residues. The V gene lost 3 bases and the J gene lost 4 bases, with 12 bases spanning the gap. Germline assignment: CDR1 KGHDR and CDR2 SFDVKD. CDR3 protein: CATSDVSIAYNEQFF. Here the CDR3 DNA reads TGTGCCACCAGTGATGTATCTATAGCTTACAATGAGCAGTTCTTC.